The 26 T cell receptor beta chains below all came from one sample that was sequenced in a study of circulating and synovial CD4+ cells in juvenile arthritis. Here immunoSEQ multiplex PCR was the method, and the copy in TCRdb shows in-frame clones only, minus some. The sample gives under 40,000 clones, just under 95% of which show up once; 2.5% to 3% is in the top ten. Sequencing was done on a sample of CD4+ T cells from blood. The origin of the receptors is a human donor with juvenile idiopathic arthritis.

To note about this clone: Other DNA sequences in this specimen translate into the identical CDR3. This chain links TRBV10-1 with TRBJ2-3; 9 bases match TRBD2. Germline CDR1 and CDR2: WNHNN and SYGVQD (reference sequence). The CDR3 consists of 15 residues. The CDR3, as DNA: TGCGCTAGCCCTTGGCGGGAGGGCCCCTCAGATACGCAGTATTTT. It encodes CASPWREGPSDTQYF.

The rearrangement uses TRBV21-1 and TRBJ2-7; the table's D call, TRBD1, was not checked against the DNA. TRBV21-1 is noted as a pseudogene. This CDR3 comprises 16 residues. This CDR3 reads CASSPYLRGLSYEQYF. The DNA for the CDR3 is TGTGCCAGCAGCCCTTACCTCAGGGGGCTCTCCTACGAGCAGTACTTC.

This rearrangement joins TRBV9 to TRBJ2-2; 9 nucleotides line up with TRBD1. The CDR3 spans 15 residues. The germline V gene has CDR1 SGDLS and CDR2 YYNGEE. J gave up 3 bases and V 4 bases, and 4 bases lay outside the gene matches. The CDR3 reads CASSFRTGDTGELFF. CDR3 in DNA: TGTGCCAGCAGCTTCAGGACAGGGGACACCGGGGAGCTGTTTTTT.

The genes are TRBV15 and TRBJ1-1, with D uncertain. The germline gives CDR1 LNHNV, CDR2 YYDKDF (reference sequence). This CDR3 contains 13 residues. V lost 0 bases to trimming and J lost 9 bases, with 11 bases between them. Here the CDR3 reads CATSRDPASKAFF. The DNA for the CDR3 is TGTGCCACCAGCAGAGACCCCGCATCTAAAGCTTTCTTT.

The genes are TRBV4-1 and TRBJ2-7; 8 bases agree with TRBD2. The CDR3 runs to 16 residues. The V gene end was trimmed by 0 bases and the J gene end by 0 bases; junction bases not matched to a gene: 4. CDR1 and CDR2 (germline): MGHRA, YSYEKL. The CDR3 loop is CASSQELAARSYEQYF. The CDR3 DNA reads TGCGCCAGCAGCCAAGAACTAGCGGCCCGCTCCTACGAGCAGTACTTC.

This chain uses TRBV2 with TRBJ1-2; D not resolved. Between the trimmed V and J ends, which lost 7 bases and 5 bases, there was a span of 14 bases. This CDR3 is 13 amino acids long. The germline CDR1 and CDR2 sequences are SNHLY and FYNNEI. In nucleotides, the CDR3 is TGTGCCAGCATACCTTCCGCGGGGTATGGCTACACCTTC. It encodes CASIPSAGYGYTF.

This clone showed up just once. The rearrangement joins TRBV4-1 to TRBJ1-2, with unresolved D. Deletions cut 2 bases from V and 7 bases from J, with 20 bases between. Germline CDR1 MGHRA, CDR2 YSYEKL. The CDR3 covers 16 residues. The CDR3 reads CASSQPLTASSGGYTF. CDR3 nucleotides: TGCGCCAGCAGCCAACCGCTGACCGCTTCCTCAGGTGGCTACACCTTC.

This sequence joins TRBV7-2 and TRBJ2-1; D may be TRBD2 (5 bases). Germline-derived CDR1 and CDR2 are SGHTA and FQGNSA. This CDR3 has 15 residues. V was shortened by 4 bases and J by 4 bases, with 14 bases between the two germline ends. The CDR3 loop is CASSSLWAGYNEQFF. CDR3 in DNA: TGTGCCAGCAGCTCCTTATGGGCGGGTTACAATGAGCAGTTCTTC.

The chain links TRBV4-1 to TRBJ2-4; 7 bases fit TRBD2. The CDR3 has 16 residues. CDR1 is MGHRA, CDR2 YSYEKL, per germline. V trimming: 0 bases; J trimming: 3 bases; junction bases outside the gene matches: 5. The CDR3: CASSQDGGGVKNIQYF. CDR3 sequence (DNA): TGCGCCAGCAGCCAAGATGGTGGGGGGGTCAAAAACATTCAGTACTTC.

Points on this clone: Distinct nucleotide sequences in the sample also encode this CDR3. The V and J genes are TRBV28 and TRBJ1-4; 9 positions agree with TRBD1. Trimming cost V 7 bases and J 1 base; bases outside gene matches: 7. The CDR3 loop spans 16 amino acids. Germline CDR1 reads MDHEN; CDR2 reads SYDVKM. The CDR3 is CASIPGQGITNEKLFF. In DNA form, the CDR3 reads TGTGCCAGCATCCCAGGACAGGGGATAACTAATGAAAAACTGTTTTTT.

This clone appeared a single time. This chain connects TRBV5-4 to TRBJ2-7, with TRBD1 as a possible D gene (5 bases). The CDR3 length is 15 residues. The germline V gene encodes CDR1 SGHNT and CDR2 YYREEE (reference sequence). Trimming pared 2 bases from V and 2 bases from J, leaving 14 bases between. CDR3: CASSFAPGQAYEQYF. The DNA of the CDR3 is TGTGCCAGCAGCTTTGCCCCAGGGCAGGCCTACGAGCAGTACTTC.

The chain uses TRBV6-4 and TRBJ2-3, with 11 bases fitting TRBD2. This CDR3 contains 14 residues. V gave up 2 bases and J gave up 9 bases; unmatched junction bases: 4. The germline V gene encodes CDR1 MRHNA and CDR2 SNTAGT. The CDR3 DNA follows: TGTGCCAGCAGTGACAACGGACTAGCGGGCACGCAGTATTTT. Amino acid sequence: CASSDNGLAGTQYF.

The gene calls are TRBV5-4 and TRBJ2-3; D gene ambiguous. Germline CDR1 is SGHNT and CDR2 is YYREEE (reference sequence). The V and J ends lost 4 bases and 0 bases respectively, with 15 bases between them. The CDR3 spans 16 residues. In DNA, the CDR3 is TGTGCCAGCAGCCCAATAGCCCAGACTAGCACAGATACGCAGTATTTT. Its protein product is CASSPIAQTSTDTQYF. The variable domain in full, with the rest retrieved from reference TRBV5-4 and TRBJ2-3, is ETGVTQSPTHLIKTRGQQVTLRCSSQSGHNTVSWYQQALGQGPQFIFQYYREEENGRGNFPPRFSGLQFPNYSSELNVNALELDDSALYLCASSPIAQTSTDTQYFGPGTRLTVL.

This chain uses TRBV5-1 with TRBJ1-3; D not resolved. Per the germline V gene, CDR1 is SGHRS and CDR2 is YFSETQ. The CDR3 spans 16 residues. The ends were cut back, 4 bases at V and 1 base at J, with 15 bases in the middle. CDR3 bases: TGCGCCAGCAGCGAAGCAGACATAAGATCTGGAAACACCATATATTTT. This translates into CASSEADIRSGNTIYF.

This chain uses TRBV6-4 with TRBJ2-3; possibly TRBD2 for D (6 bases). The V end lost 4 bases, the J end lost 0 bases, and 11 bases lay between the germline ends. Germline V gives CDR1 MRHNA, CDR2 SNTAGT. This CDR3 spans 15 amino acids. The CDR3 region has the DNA TGTGCCAGCAGTGTCGGGGAGGTTAGCACAGATACGCAGTATTTT. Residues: CASSVGEVSTDTQYF.

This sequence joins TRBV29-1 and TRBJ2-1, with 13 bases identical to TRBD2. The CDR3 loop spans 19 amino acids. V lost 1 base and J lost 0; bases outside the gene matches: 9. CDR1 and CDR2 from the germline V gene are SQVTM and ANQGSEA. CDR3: CSVEVGFWTSGSSYNEQFF. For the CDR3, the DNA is TGCAGCGTTGAAGTAGGGTTCTGGACTAGCGGGAGCTCCTACAATGAGCAGTTCTTC.

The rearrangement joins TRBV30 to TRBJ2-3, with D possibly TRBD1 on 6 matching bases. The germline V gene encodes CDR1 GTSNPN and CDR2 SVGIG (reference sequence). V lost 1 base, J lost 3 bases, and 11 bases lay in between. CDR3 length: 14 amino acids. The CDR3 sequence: CAWSAGAGTDTQYF. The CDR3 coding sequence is TGTGCCTGGAGTGCAGGGGCGGGTACAGATACGCAGTATTTT.

In nucleotides, the CDR3 is TGTGCCAGTAGGGGACAGGGGGCCACTGGAAACACCATATATTTT. Protein sequence: CASRGQGATGNTIYF. The genes are TRBV19 and TRBJ1-3; 12 bases line up with TRBD1. The CDR3 contains 15 residues. Germline-derived CDR1 and CDR2 are LNHDA and SQIVND (reference sequence). J gave up 2 bases and V 6 bases, and 2 bases lay outside the gene matches.

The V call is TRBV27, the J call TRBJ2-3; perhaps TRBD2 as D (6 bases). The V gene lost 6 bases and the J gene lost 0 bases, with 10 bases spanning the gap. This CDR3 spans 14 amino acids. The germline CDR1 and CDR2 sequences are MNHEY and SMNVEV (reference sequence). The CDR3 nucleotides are TGTGCCAGCAGGGCCGGGGGAAGCACAGATACGCAGTATTTT. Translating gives CASRAGGSTDTQYF.

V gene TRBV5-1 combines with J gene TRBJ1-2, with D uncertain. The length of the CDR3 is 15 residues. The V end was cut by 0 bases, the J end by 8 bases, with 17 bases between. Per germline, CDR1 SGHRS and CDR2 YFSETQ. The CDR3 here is CASSLASKTKLGYTF. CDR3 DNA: TGCGCCAGCAGCTTGGCTTCGAAAACGAAGCTCGGCTACACCTTC.

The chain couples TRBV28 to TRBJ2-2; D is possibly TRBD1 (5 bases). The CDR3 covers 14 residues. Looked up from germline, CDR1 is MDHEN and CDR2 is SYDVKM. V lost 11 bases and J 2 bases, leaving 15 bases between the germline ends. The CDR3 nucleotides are TGTGCCGGTCAGACAGTTACCAACACCGGGGAGCTGTTTTTT. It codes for CAGQTVTNTGELFF.

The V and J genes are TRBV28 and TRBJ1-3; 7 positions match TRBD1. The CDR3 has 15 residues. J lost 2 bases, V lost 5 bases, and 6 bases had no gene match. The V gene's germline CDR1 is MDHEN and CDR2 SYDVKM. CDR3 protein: CASSPLGGTGNTIYF. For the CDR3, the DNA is TGTGCCAGCAGTCCCCTAGGGGGCACTGGAAACACCATATATTTT.

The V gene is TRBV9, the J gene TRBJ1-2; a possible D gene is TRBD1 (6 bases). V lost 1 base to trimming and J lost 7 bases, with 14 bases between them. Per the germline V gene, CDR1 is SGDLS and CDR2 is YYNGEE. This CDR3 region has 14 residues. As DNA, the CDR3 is TGTGCCAGCAGCGTAAGAACAGGGAGTACTGGCTACACCTTC. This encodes CASSVRTGSTGYTF. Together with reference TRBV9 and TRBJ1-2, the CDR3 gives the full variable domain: DSGVTQTPKHLITATGQRVTLRCSPRSGDLSVYWYQQSLDQGLQFLIQYYNGEERAKGNILERFSAQQFPDLHSELNLSSLELGDSALYFCASSVRTGSTGYTFGSGTRLTVV.

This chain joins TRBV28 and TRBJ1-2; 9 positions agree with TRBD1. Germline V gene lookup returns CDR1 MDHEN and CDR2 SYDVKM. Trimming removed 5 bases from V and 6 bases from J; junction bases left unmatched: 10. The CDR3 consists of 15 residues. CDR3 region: CASSTYIQGANGYTF. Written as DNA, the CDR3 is TGTGCCAGCAGTACTTACATACAGGGGGCGAATGGCTACACCTTC.

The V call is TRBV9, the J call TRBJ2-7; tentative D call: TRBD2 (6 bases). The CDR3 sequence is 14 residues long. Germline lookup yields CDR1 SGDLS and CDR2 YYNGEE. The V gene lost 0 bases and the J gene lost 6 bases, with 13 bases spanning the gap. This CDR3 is CASSVGGRGGEQYF. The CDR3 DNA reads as TGTGCCAGCAGCGTAGGGGGTCGGGGAGGCGAGCAGTACTTC.

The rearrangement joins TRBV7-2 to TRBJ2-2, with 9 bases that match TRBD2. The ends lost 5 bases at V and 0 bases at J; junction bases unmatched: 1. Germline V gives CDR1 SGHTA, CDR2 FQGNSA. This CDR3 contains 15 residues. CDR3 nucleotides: TGTGCCAGCAGCCCTAGCGGGGCGAACACCGGGGAGCTGTTTTTT. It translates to CASSPSGANTGELFF.